These 25 T cell receptor beta chains came from one sample sequenced in a study of beta chain features in type 1 diabetes. Expressed TCRB transcripts were sequenced, since all the RNA that had been isolated was reverse transcribed. Profiling relied on immunoSEQ multiplex PCR, and the TCRdb table lists in-frame clones only, not all of them. The table has around 44,000 clones, roughly 68% seen once. Their antigen targets remain unknown. The study, taken as a whole, reports: When Type 1 diabetes patients were examined, their TCRB CDR3s proved moderately but significantly shorter in all four CD4+ subsets.

Input material: Tregs from blood. Receptor source: a woman aged 18-29 years with type 1 diabetes.

V and J are TRBV4-2 and TRBJ2-7; unclear D gene. The CDR3 sequence is 15 residues long. Trimming stripped 5 bases from V and 7 bases from J, with 21 bases between. Per germline, CDR1 LGHNA and CDR2 YNFKEQ. CDR3 residues: CASSLYPAAAEEQYF. DNA for the CDR3: TGTGCCAGCAGCTTGTATCCCGCGGCAGCCGAGGAGCAGTACTTC.

The chain links TRBV9 to TRBJ2-1; TRBD2 matches at 8 bases. Germline V gives CDR1 SGDLS, CDR2 YYNGEE. V was pared by 4 bases and J by 6 bases, with 6 bases of the junction left unmatched. This CDR3 is built from 14 residues. CDR3 sequence reads: CASSPQTSGNEQFF. CDR3 DNA sequence: TGTGCCAGCAGCCCCCAAACTAGCGGCAATGAGCAGTTCTTC.

The chain is built from TRBV7-2 and TRBJ1-2; D call uncertain. The CDR3 is made up of 17 amino acids. The V end was cut by 3 bases, the J end by 0 bases, with 17 bases between. In germline, CDR1 is SGHTA, CDR2 FQGNSA. CDR3 protein: CASSLGHRGLPNYGYTF. The CDR3 bases are TGTGCCAGCAGCTTGGGCCATCGAGGACTACCTAACTATGGCTACACCTTC.

This clone is judged medium-sized. V and J are TRBV5-6 and TRBJ1-2, with TRBD1 matching over 9 bases. The CDR3 covers 17 residues. V gave up 6 bases and J gave up 2 bases; unmatched junction bases: 14. CDR1 and CDR2 (germline): SGHDT, YYEEEE. CDR3: CASTLQDRGGVNYGYTF. CDR3 sequence (DNA): TGTGCCAGCACCCTCCAGGACAGGGGAGGGGTGAACTATGGCTACACCTTC.

This rearrangement joins TRBV7-2 to TRBJ2-1; 10 nucleotides align to TRBD2. The CDR3 length is 13 residues. The germline V gene has CDR1 SGHTA and CDR2 FQGNSA. Trimming removed 5 bases from V and 7 bases from J; junction bases left unmatched: 2. CDR3 nucleotide sequence: TGTGCCAGCAGCACGGGACTAGCGAATGAGCAGTTCTTC. It yields the protein CASSTGLANEQFF.

The chain carries TRBV5-1 and TRBJ2-2, with 9 nucleotides matching TRBD1. The CDR3 is made up of 15 amino acids. The J segment lost 3 bases and the V segment lost 0 bases, leaving 0 bases of the junction unmatched. Germline V CDR1 and CDR2: SGHRS, YFSETQ. The CDR3 sequence: CASSLDRGHTGELFF. The CDR3 DNA reads as TGCGCCAGCAGCTTGGACAGGGGGCACACCGGGGAGCTGTTTTTT. Using reference TRBV5-1 and TRBJ2-2 for the parts outside the CDR3, the full variable domain is KAGVTQTPRYLIKTRGQQVTLSCSPISGHRSVSWYQQTPGQGLQFLFEYFSETQRNKGNFPGRFSGRQFSNSRSEMNVSTLELGDSALYLCASSLDRGHTGELFFGEGSRLTVL.

This chain joins TRBV7-2 and TRBJ2-1; TRBD1 might be the D (6 bases). V dropped 1 base and J dropped 8 bases, with 12 bases sitting between them. The CDR3 extends over 14 amino acids. Germline V gene data show CDR1 as SGHTA and CDR2 as FQGNSA. The CDR3 sequence is CASSLGFPGDEQFF. CDR3 in DNA: TGTGCCAGCAGCTTAGGGTTCCCAGGGGATGAGCAGTTCTTC.

This sequence joins TRBV19 and TRBJ2-1, with TRBD1 as a possible D gene (5 bases). The V and J ends lost 9 bases and 3 bases respectively, with 27 bases between them. The CDR3 has 18 amino acids. The germline V gene encodes CDR1 LNHDA and CDR2 SQIVND (reference sequence). The CDR3 loop is CARPQKGIPPGFYNEQFF. The CDR3, as DNA: TGTGCCAGGCCACAAAAGGGGATCCCTCCCGGCTTCTACAATGAGCAGTTCTTC.

This clone has just a few counts. The chain employs TRBV23-1 and TRBJ2-3; 12 bases fit TRBD2. TRBV23-1 is known as an ORF, though its function is uncertain. V lost 4 bases and J lost 0; bases outside the gene matches: 11. This CDR3 has 19 residues. The CDR3, as DNA: TGCGCCAGCAGTCCCGCTAGCGGGGGGGACACAGATAGCACAGATACGCAGTATTTT. Translating it yields CASSPASGGDTDSTDTQYF.

V usage is TRBV28 and J usage is TRBJ2-7, with D perhaps matching TRBD1 (7 bases). Between the trimmed V and J ends, which lost 5 bases and 1 base, there was a span of 15 bases. This CDR3 comprises 15 residues. From germline, CDR1 is MDHEN and CDR2 SYDVKM. The CDR3 DNA follows: TGTGCCAGCAGTCTCCCGACAGGGAGGTCCTACGAGCAGTACTTC. It specifies CASSLPTGRSYEQYF.

This clone counts as medium-sized. The chain combines TRBV5-6 with TRBJ1-5; TRBD1 aligns across 9 bases. Germline V gene data show CDR1 as SGHDT and CDR2 as YYEEEE. V was clipped by 0 bases and J by 2 bases; unmatched bases: 0. CDR3 length: 15 amino acids. CDR3 coding DNA: TGTGCCAGCAGCTTGGGGACAGGGGGCAATCAGCCCCAGCATTTT. Translation gives CASSLGTGGNQPQHF.

This clone is a singleton in its sample. The J gene is TRBJ2-3, the V gene TRBV9, with 9 bases fitting TRBD2. V lost 0 bases, J lost 0 bases, and 5 bases stayed unmatched. Germline values: CDR1 SGDLS, CDR2 YYNGEE. This CDR3 has 17 residues. The CDR3 nucleotides read TGTGCCAGCAGCGTAGGACTAGCGGTCCTTAGCACAGATACGCAGTATTTT. Its protein product is CASSVGLAVLSTDTQYF.

V gene TRBV5-1 combines with J gene TRBJ2-7; 10 bases line up with TRBD1. Germline V gene lookup returns CDR1 SGHRS and CDR2 YFSETQ. The CDR3 runs 16 residues. V dropped 0 bases and J dropped 7; count of bases not matched to a gene: 10. The CDR3 bases are TGCGCCAGCAGCTTGGACCAAGGGGGGACAGGGGATGAGCAGTACTTC. Translation gives CASSLDQGGTGDEQYF.

This clone was counted only a few times. This sequence joins TRBV29-1 and TRBJ2-3, with a weak D call TRBD2 (5 bases). Trimming pared 4 bases from V and 2 bases from J, leaving 7 bases between. Germline lookup yields CDR1 SQVTM and CDR2 ANQGSEA. There are 12 residues in the CDR3. This CDR3 reads CSVAGNTDTQYF. CDR3 nucleotides: TGCAGCGTTGCCGGGAACACAGATACGCAGTATTTT.

The chain combines TRBV27 with TRBJ1-1, with D maybe TRBD1 (5 bases). The V gene's germline CDR1 is MNHEY and CDR2 SMNVEV (reference sequence). The V end lost 6 bases, the J end lost 0 bases, and 11 bases lay between the germline ends. This CDR3 is built from 14 residues. CDR3 DNA sequence: TGTGCCAGCAGGCGGACACTGATGAACACTGAAGCTTTCTTT. Translation: CASRRTLMNTEAFF.

This chain uses TRBV25-1 with TRBJ2-7, with D tentatively TRBD1 (5 bases). Trimming left V 2 bases short and J 0 bases short, with 11 bases between. Germline loops: CDR1 MGHDK, CDR2 SYGVNS. This CDR3 is 15 amino acids long. The CDR3 reads CASSEGQGSSYEQYF. The CDR3 DNA reads as TGTGCCAGCAGTGAAGGGCAGGGAAGCTCCTACGAGCAGTACTTC.

The chain combines TRBV7-9 with TRBJ1-6; D is uncertain. Germline V gives CDR1 SEHNR, CDR2 FQNEAQ (reference sequence). The CDR3 is made up of 14 amino acids. V was pared by 6 bases and J by 11 bases, with 17 bases between. The CDR3 DNA reads as TGTGCCAGCAGGAACGACATCCTATTGGCACCCCTCCACTTT. Its translation: CASRNDILLAPLHF.

This chain connects TRBV6-5 to TRBJ1-2; 7 nucleotides agree with TRBD1. The CDR3 contains 13 residues. Germline-derived CDR1 and CDR2 are MNHEY and SVGAGI. With 5 bases clipped from V and 3 bases from J, the junction kept 3 bases outside the gene matches. CDR3 coding DNA: TGTGCCAGCAGTACAGGGGAGGACTATGGCTACACCTTC. This sequence encodes CASSTGEDYGYTF.

The V and J genes are TRBV6-5 and TRBJ1-1, with D maybe TRBD1 (5 bases). Between the trimmed V and J ends, which lost 2 bases and 10 bases, there was a span of 11 bases. Germline V gene sequence: CDR1 MNHEY, CDR2 SVGAGI. CDR3 length equals 12 residues. The CDR3: CASSYGGRAAFF. The CDR3 region has the DNA TGTGCCAGCAGTTACGGCGGCAGGGCAGCTTTCTTT.

V usage is TRBV2 and J usage is TRBJ2-5, with TRBD1 identical over 8 bases. From germline, CDR1 is SNHLY and CDR2 FYNNEI. Trimming removed 5 bases from V and 1 base from J; junction bases left unmatched: 6. The CDR3 runs to 15 residues. As DNA, the CDR3 is TGTGCCAGCAGTCAAGATGGGACAGGCCAAGAGACCCAGTACTTC. It encodes CASSQDGTGQETQYF.

This clone was recorded a few times. V and J are TRBV18 and TRBJ2-7; D possibly corresponds to TRBD2 (6 bases). The germline CDR1 and CDR2 sequences are KGHSH and LQKENI. V shed 6 bases and J shed 4 bases, with 19 bases lying between them. The CDR3 spans 15 residues. The CDR3 DNA follows: TGTGCCAGCTCGAACCAAGCGGGTGGAAGGTACGAGCAGTACTTC. Its protein product is CASSNQAGGRYEQYF.

V gene TRBV6-6 combines with J gene TRBJ2-2; 14 nucleotides match TRBD2. Germline assignment: CDR1 MNHNY and CDR2 SVGAGI (reference sequence). The CDR3 has 15 residues. V trimming: 5 bases; J trimming: 7 bases; junction bases outside the gene matches: 3. CDR3 in amino acids: CASSRGLAGVGELFF. In DNA, the CDR3 is TGTGCCAGCAGTCGGGGACTAGCGGGAGTCGGGGAGCTGTTTTTT.

The chain joins TRBV27 to TRBJ1-1; possible D gene TRBD1, 6 bases. The V and J ends lost 5 bases and 1 base respectively, with 11 bases between them. This CDR3 is built from 14 residues. CDR1 and CDR2 (germline): MNHEY, SMNVEV (reference sequence). CDR3 sequence (DNA): TGTGCCAGCAGTAGAAGGGGGTCGAACACTGAAGCTTTCTTT. This gives the protein CASSRRGSNTEAFF.

As to this clone: An end of the junction does not agree with germline; a read error may underlie this. This specimen includes other DNA sequences encoding the same CDR3. The V call is TRBV6-5, the J call TRBJ2-1; tentative D call: TRBD1 (6 bases). The germline CDR1 and CDR2 sequences are MNHEY and SVGAGI. The CDR3 has 13 amino acids. Written as DNA, the CDR3 is TGCGCCAGCAGTGGGGGCATCAGGGATGAGCAGTTCTTC. Translated: CASSGGIRDEQFF.

The V gene is TRBV7-9, the J gene TRBJ2-2; 7 bases are shared with TRBD1. Germline trimming cut 7 bases from V and 2 bases from J; bases unmatched to any gene: 4. The CDR3 totals 14 residues. Germline V gene lookup returns CDR1 SEHNR and CDR2 FQNEAQ (reference sequence). CDR3 region: CASTRQGNTGELFF. DNA for the CDR3: TGTGCCAGCACCCGACAGGGAAACACCGGGGAGCTGTTTTTT.